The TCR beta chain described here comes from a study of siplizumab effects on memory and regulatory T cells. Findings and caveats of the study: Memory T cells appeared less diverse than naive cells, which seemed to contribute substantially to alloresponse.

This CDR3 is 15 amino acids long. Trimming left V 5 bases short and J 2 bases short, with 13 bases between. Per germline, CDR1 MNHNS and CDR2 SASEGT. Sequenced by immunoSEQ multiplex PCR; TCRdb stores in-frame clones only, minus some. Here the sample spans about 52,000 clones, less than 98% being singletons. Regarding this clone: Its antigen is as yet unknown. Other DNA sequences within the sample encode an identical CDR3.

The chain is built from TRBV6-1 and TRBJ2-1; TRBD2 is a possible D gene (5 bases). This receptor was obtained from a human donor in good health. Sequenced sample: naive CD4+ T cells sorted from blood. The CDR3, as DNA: TGTGCCAGCAGTAGGACGGGGTTCGCCTACAATGAGCAGTTCTTC. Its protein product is CASSRTGFAYNEQFF.